The entry that follows covers one TCR beta chain sequence. Its specificity is unknown. Time point in this sample: week 35, safety follow-up. Vaccine doses each comprised 300 ug of mutant IDH1 20-mer peptide, with topical imiquimod. Libraries were prepared by immunoSEQ multiplex PCR; TCRdb keeps only in-frame clonotypes and omits some of them. Among 35,000 to 45,000 clones listed, approximately 90% were seen once. This sample was taken from a study of a mutant IDH1 vaccine in newly diagnosed glioma. Trimming pared 0 bases from V and 8 bases from J, leaving 11 bases between. Germline V gene lookup returns CDR1 SGHDT and CDR2 YYEEEE. The CDR3 has 13 amino acids.

The chain links TRBV5-6 to TRBJ1-2, with unresolved D. The TCR comes from a man aged 40-55 years with glioma. The source was PBMCs, collected from a glioma patient whose treatment included an IDH1 peptide vaccine. CDR3 nucleotides: TGTGCCAGCAGCTTGGGACCTGCTGAGGGCTACACCTTC. Its translation: CASSLGPAEGYTF.